The present entry profiles one TCR beta chain with its context. Its antigen remains unidentified. In germline, CDR1 is SGDLS, CDR2 YYNGEE. The CDR3 is made up of 16 amino acids. The V segment lost 0 bases and the J segment 3 bases; nucleotides outside the gene matches: 5. Using CD45RO/CCR7/CD25/CD127/CD95/CD27, CD4+ naive, central memory, regulatory and stem cell-like memory cells were sorted. The entry originates in a study of beta chain features in type 1 diabetes. Across the whole study: Healthy donors resembled patients in age, gender and cell yields. Examination covered fewer than 110 million sorted cells spanning all samples. General study results and limits: It was possible that PCR favored shorter templates, equally so in patients and controls.

Of the isolated RNA, all was reverse transcribed, and so the sequenced material was expressed TCRB transcripts. Method: immunoSEQ multiplex PCR; TCRdb's copy keeps in-frame clones and lacks some. Among 130,000 to 150,000 clones listed, roughly 7.2% were seen once. This chain links TRBV9 with TRBJ2-3, with 9 bases lining up with TRBD2. This sequence originates from a woman aged 25 to 39 in good health. Sequencing was carried out using central memory CD4+ T cells from blood. The CDR3, as DNA: TGTGCCAGCAGCGTAGCGCGGCTAGCGGGAACAGATACGCAGTATTTT. Translated: CASSVARLAGTDTQYF.